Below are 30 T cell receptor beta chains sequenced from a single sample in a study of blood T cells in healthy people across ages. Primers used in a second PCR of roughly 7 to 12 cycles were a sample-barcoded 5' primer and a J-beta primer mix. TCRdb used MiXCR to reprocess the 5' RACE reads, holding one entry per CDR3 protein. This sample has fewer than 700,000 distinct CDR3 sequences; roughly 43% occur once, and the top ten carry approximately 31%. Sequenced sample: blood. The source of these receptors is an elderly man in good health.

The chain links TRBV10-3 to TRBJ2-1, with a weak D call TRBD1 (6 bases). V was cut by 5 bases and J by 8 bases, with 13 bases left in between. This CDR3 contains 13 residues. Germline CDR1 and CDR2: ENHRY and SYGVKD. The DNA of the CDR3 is TGTGCCATCAGTCGGACAGAAGGACATGAGCAGTTCTTC. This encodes CAISRTEGHEQFF.

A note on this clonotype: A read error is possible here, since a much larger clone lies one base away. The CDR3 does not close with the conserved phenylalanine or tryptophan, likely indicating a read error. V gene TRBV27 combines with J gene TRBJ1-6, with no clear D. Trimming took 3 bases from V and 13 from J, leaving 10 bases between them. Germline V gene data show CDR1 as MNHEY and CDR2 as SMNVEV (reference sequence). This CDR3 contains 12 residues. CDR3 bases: TGTGCCAGCAGTTTCCCGGGTTCTCCCCTCCACGTT. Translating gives CASSFPGSPLHV.

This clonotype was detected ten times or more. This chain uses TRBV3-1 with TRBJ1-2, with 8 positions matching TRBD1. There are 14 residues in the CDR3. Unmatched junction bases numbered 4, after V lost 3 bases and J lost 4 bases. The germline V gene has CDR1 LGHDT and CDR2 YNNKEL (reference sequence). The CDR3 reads CASSHRDRFYGYTF. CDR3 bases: TGTGCCAGCAGCCACCGGGACAGGTTCTATGGCTACACCTTC.

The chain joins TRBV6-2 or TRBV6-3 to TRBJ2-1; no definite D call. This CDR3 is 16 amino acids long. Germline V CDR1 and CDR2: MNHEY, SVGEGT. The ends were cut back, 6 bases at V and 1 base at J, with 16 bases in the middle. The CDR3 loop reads CASSTPYRESYNEQFF. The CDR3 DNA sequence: TGTGCCAGCAGCACACCTTACAGAGAGTCCTACAATGAGCAGTTCTTC.

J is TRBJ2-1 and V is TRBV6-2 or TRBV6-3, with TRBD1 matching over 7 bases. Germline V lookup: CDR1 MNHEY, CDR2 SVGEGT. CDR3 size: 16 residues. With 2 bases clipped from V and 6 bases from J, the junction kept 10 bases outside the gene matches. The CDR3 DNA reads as TGTGCCAGCAGTTACCCAACCGCCGGGACAGTCAATGAGCAGTTCTTC. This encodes CASSYPTAGTVNEQFF.

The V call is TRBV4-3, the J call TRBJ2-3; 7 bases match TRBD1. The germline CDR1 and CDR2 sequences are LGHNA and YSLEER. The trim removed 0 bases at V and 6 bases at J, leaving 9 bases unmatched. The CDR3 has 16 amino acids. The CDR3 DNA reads TGCGCCAGCAGCCAAGAGTTACAGGGGATTGGGGATACGCAGTATTTT. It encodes CASSQELQGIGDTQYF.

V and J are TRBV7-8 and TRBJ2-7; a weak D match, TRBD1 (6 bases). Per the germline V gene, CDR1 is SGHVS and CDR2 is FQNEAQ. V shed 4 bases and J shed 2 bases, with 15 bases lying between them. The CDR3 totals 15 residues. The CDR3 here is CASSWRQGKTYEQYF. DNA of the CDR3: TGTGCCAGCAGCTGGCGGCAGGGGAAAACCTACGAGCAGTACTTC.

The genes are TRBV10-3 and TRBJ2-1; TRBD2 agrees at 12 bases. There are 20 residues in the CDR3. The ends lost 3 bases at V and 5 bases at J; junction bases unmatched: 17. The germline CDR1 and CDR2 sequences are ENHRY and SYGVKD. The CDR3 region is CAISETGRGLPSGRDNEQFF. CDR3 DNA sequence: TGTGCCATCAGTGAAACGGGCAGGGGGCTTCCTAGCGGGAGGGACAATGAGCAGTTCTTC.

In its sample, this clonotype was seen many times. This CDR3 is CASSLGTTYEQYF. CDR3 nucleotides: TGCGCCAGCAGCTTGGGAACTACCTACGAGCAGTACTTC. This chain uses TRBV5-1 with TRBJ2-7; D is undetermined. Between the trimmed V and J ends, which lost 0 bases and 2 bases, there was a span of 6 bases. Germline V CDR1 and CDR2: SGHRS, YFSETQ. The CDR3 has 13 amino acids.

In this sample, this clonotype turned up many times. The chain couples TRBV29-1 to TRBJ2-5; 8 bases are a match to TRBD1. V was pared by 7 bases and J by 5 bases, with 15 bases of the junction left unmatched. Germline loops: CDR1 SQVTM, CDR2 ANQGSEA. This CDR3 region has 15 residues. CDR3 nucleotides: TGCAGCGCAACTACTGGGACAGGCCCTAGGGAGACCCAGTACTTC. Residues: CSATTGTGPRETQYF.

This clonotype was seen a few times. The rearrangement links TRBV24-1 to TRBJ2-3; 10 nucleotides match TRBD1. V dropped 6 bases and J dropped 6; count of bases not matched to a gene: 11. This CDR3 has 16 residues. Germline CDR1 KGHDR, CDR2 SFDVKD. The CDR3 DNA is TGTGCCACCAGTTCTCTCTCGGGACAGGGGTTGGATACGCAGTATTTT. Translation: CATSSLSGQGLDTQYF.

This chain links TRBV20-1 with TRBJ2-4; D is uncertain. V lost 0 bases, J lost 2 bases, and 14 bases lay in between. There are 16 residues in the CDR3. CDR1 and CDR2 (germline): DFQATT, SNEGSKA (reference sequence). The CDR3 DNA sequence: TGCAGTGCTAGAGAGGCCGGGTTCGCGTCCAAAAACATTCAGTACTTC. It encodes CSAREAGFASKNIQYF.

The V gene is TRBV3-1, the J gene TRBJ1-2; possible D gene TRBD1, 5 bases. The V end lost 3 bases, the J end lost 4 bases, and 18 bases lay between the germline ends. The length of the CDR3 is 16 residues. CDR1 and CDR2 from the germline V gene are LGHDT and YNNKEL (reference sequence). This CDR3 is CASSQFGDGLSYGYTF. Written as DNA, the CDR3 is TGTGCCAGCAGCCAGTTCGGGGACGGACTAAGCTATGGCTACACCTTC.

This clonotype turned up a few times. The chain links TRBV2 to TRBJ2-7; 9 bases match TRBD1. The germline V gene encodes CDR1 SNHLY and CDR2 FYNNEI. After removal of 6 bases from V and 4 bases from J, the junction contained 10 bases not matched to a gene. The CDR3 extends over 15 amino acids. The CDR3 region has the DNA TGTGCCAGCAGAGCCACAGGGGGCGCGAGGTACGAGCAGTACTTC. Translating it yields CASRATGGARYEQYF.

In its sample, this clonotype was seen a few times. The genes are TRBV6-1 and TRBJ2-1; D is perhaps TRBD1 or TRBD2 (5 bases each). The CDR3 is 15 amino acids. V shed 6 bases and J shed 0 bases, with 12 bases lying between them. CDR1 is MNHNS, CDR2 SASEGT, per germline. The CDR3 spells CASRSGTLSYNEQFF. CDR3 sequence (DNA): TGTGCCAGCAGGTCCGGGACCCTCTCCTACAATGAGCAGTTCTTC.

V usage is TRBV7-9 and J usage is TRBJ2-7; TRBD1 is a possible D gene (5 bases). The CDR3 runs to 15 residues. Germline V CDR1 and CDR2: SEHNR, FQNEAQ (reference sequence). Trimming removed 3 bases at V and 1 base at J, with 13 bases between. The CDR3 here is CASSFLGQESYEQYF. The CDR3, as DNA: TGTGCCAGCAGCTTTTTAGGACAAGAATCCTACGAGCAGTACTTC.

The CDR3 bases are TGCGCCAGCAGCCTAGCCGGGACTAGTGACATGGACTACGGGCAGTACTTC. It translates to CASSLAGTSDMDYGQYF. V and J are TRBV5-1 and TRBJ2-5, with TRBD2 identical over 8 bases. J lost 11 bases, V lost 4 bases, and 22 bases had no gene match. The CDR3 runs 17 residues. Germline CDR1 SGHRS, CDR2 YFSETQ. The full variable domain, with the rest looked up from reference TRBV5-1 and TRBJ2-5, is KAGVTQTPRYLIKTRGQQVTLSCSPISGHRSVSWYQQTPGQGLQFLFEYFSETQRNKGNFPGRFSGRQFSNSRSEMNVSTLELGDSALYLCASSLAGTSDMDYGQYFGPGTRLLVL.

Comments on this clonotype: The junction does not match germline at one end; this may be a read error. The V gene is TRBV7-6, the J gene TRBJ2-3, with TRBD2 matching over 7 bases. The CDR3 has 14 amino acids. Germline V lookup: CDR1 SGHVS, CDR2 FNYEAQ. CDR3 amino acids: CAGSQSGGGDTQYF. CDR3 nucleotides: TGTGCCGGCAGCCAGTCGGGGGGTGGAGATACGCAGTATTTT.

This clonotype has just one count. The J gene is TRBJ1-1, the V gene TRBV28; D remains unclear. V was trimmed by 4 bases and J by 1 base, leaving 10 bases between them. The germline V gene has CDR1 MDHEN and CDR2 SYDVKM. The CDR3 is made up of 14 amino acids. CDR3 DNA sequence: TGTGCCAGCAGTTCGCCCCCACCGAACACTGAAGCTTTCTTT. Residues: CASSSPPPNTEAFF. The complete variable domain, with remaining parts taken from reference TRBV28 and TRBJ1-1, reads DVKVTQSSRYLVKRTGEKVFLECVQDMDHENMFWYRQDPGLGLRLIYFSYDVKMKEKGDIPEGYSVSREKKERFSLILESASTNQTSMYLCASSSPPPNTEAFFGQGTRLTVV.

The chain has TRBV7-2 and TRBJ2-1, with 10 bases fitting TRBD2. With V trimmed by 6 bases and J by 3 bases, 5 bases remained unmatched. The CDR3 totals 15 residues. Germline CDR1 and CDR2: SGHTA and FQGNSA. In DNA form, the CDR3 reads TGTGCCAGCAGGGAAGGACTAGCGGACTACAATGAGCAGTTCTTC. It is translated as CASREGLADYNEQFF.

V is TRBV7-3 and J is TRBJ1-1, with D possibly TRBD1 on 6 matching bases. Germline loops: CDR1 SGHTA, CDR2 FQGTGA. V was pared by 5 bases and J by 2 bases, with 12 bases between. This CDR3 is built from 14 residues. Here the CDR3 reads CASSEGGGNTEAFF. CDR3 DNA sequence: TGTGCCAGCAGCGAGGGAGGGGGAAACACTGAAGCTTTCTTT.

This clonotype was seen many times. The CDR3 coding sequence is TGCGCCAGCAGCCTGACAGGGGTCCGGACAGATACGCAGTATTTT. It is translated as CASSLTGVRTDTQYF. V usage is TRBV4-1 and J usage is TRBJ2-3; 8 bases map to TRBD1. CDR1 is MGHRA and CDR2 is YSYEKL in the germline V gene. The J segment lost 3 bases and the V segment lost 4 bases, leaving 6 bases of the junction unmatched. The CDR3 is made up of 15 amino acids.

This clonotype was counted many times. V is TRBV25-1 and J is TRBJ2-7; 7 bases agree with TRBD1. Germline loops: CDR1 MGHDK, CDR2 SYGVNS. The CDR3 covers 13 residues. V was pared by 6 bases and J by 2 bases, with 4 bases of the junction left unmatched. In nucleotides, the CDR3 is TGTGCCAGCAGGAGGGACAGCACCTACGAGCAGTACTTC. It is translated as CASRRDSTYEQYF.

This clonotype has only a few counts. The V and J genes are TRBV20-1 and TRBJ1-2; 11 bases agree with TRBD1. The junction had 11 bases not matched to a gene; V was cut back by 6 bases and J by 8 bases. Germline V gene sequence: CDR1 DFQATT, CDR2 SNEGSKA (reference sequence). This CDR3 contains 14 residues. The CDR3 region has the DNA TGCAGTGCCAAACCTGGACAGGGGGCGCGGGGCTACACCTTC. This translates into CSAKPGQGARGYTF.

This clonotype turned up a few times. The CDR3 DNA follows: TGTGCCAGCAGCCCAAACAGGGGCCACGAGCAGTACTTC. It specifies CASSPNRGHEQYF. This sequence joins TRBV9 and TRBJ2-7; 7 bases map to TRBD1. Per germline, CDR1 SGDLS and CDR2 YYNGEE. The trim removed 4 bases at V and 5 bases at J, leaving 6 bases unmatched. This CDR3 has 13 residues.

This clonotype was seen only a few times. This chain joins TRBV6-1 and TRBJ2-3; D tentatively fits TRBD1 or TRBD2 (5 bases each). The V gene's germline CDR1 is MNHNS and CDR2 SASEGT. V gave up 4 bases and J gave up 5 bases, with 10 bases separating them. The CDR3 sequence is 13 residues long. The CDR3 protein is CASSGLRGDTQYF. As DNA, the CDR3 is TGTGCCAGCAGTGGATTGAGGGGAGATACGCAGTATTTT.

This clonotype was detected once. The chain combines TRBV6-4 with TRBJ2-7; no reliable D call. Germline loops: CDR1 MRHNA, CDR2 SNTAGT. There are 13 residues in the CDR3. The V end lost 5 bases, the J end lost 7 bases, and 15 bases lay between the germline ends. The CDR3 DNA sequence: TGTGCCAGCAGTCTCGAATTTAAGAATGAGCAGTACTTC. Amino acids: CASSLEFKNEQYF.

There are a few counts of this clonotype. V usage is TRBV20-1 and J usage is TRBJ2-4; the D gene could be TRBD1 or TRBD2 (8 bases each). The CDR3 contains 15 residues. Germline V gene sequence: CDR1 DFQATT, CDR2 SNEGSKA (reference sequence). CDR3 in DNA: TGCAGCCTGGAGGGCAGGGGGCCGGGAGGGATCATTCAGTACTTC. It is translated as CSLEGRGPGGIIQYF.

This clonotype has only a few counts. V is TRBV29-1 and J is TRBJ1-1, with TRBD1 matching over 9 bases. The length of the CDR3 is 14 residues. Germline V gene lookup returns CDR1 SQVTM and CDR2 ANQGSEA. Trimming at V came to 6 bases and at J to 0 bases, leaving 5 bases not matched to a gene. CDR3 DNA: TGCAGCGTAGTCGGGACAGGGCTGAACACTGAAGCTTTCTTT. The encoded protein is CSVVGTGLNTEAFF.

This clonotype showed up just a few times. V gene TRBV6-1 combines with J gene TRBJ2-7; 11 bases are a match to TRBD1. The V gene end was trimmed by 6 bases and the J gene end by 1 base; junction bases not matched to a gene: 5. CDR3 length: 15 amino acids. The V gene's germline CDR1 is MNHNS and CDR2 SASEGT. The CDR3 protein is CASRAGQGASYEQYF. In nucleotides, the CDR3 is TGTGCCAGCAGAGCCGGACAGGGGGCATCCTACGAGCAGTACTTC.